The 24 T cell receptor beta chains below come from one sample, sequenced in a study of immune evolution from preneoplasia to lung adenocarcinoma (dated by TCRdb to the early 2020s). Library generation was performed with the immunoSEQ multiplex PCR assay. TCRdb took over this immuneACCESS table, retaining in-frame rearrangements with V and J assigned. Such tables are incomplete; in checked studies, under half of the missing clones stem from an unresolved V gene, and the remainder is unexplained. This sample has about 6,300 clones in its table, and 78% of those were observed once. The biggest ten clones account for approximately 8% of the sample. Sequencing input: FFPE lung adenocarcinoma in situ tissue. In light of the paper, this sample's cell subset or site label describes: preinvasive adenocarcinoma in situ (AIS). Source of these receptors: a donor of 70 years or more with lung adenocarcinoma.

Note on this clone: One junction end does not reproduce the germline sequence, and a read error may be involved. The rearrangement links TRBV7-7 to TRBJ1-1; D is unresolved. CDR3 length: 13 amino acids. CDR1 and CDR2 (germline): SSHAT, FNYEAQ (reference sequence). For the CDR3, the DNA is TGTGCTAGCAGCTCGAACACCGGCGGTGAAGCTTTCTTT. Translating gives CASSSNTGGEAFF.

V usage is TRBV19 and J usage is TRBJ1-5; a weak D match, TRBD1 (6 bases). The CDR3 extends over 13 amino acids. V lost 6 bases and J 7 bases, leaving 13 bases between the germline ends. Germline V gene sequence: CDR1 LNHDA, CDR2 SQIVND (reference sequence). The CDR3 DNA follows: TGTGCCAGTAGCGCGGGGGCGCGGCAGCCCCAGCATTTT. It encodes CASSAGARQPQHF.

Concerning this clone: A read error may produce the germline difference seen at one junction end. The chain uses TRBV7-8 and TRBJ2-6; tentatively, D is TRBD1 or TRBD2 (5 bases each). This CDR3 spans 16 amino acids. Germline CDR1 is SGHVS and CDR2 is FQNEAQ. In DNA form, the CDR3 reads TGTGCCAGCAGCTTAGCAGGGACCTCTTGGGCCAACGTCCTGACTTTC. Translation gives CASSLAGTSWANVLTF.

CDR3 sequence reads: CASSLAGAGGTEAFF. The CDR3 DNA follows: TGCGCCAGCAGCTTGGCGGGGGCGGGGGGAACTGAAGCTTTCTTT. The V and J genes are TRBV5-1 and TRBJ1-1, with a weak D call TRBD1 (6 bases). There are 15 residues in the CDR3. CDR1 and CDR2 from the germline V gene are SGHRS and YFSETQ. V lost 0 bases, J lost 5 bases, and 14 bases lay in between.

The V call is TRBV30, the J call TRBJ2-1, with D perhaps TRBD2 (5 bases). Germline assignment: CDR1 GTSNPN and CDR2 SVGIG (reference sequence). Trimming cost V 3 bases and J 2 bases, with 11 bases left between them. The CDR3 contains 14 residues. The DNA for the CDR3 is TGTGCCTGGAGCGGTGGACTGCCCTACAATGAGCAGTTCTTC. Encoded protein: CAWSGGLPYNEQFF.

The chain has TRBV5-1 and TRBJ2-2; 13 bases are shared with TRBD2. Germline CDR1 SGHRS, CDR2 YFSETQ. The CDR3 is 17 amino acids. V dropped 6 bases and J dropped 0; count of bases not matched to a gene: 5. The CDR3: CASTPTSGGPNTGELFF. For the CDR3, the DNA is TGCGCCAGCACCCCGACTAGCGGGGGGCCGAACACCGGGGAGCTGTTTTTT.

This clone was seen once. The chain is built from TRBV27 and TRBJ1-2, with no clear D. There are 15 residues in the CDR3. The germline V gene encodes CDR1 MNHEY and CDR2 SMNVEV (reference sequence). With 4 bases removed from V and 5 bases from J, the gap between germline ends came to 17 bases. The CDR3 loop reads CASSSSDGEIYGYTF. The CDR3 DNA reads TGTGCCAGCAGTTCCTCGGACGGAGAAATATATGGCTACACCTTC.

Regarding this clone: Its ends do not fully match the called genes, so a read error is possible. The chain combines TRBV7-3 with TRBJ1-6; no firm D call. The CDR3 is 14 amino acids. CDR1 and CDR2 (germline): SGHTA, FQGTGA. The CDR3: CASSLLRGNSPFHF. The CDR3 nucleotides are TGTGCCAGCAGCTTACTGCGAGGGAATTCACCCTTCCACTTT.

The genes are TRBV5-1 and TRBJ1-1; D remains ambiguous. The CDR3 is made up of 15 amino acids. V lost 1 base and J 2 bases, leaving 12 bases between the germline ends. Germline V lookup: CDR1 SGHRS, CDR2 YFSETQ. This chain's CDR3 is CASSLLGEGNTEAFF. CDR3 sequence (DNA): TGCGCCAGCAGCTTGTTGGGAGAGGGCAACACTGAAGCTTTCTTT.

This chain links TRBV5-4 with TRBJ2-3; TRBD2 agrees at 7 bases. Looked up from germline, CDR1 is SGHNT and CDR2 is YYREEE (reference sequence). V lost 2 bases, J lost 0 bases, and 3 bases stayed unmatched. The CDR3 totals 15 residues. The CDR3 nucleotides read TGTGCCAGCAGCTTTGACGGGAGGAGCACAGATACGCAGTATTTT. The encoded protein is CASSFDGRSTDTQYF.

V gene TRBV7-9 combines with J gene TRBJ1-3; a possible D gene is TRBD1 (5 bases). CDR1 SEHNR and CDR2 FQNEAQ come from the germline V gene (reference sequence). The V and J ends lost 7 bases and 4 bases respectively, with 14 bases between them. CDR3 length equals 14 residues. In nucleotides, the CDR3 is TGTGCCAGCACCTCTGGGGCAGCGGGAAACACCATATATTTT. Amino acid sequence: CASTSGAAGNTIYF. The whole variable domain, filled in from reference TRBV7-9 and TRBJ1-3, reads DTGVSQNPRHKITKRGQNVTFRCDPISEHNRLYWYRQTLGQGPEFLTYFQNEAQLEKSRLLSDRFSAERPKGSFSTLEIQRTEQGDSAMYLCASTSGAAGNTIYFGEGSWLTVV.

The gene calls are TRBV7-2 and TRBJ2-7; perhaps TRBD1 as D (5 bases). The CDR3 is made up of 13 amino acids. The germline gives CDR1 SGHTA, CDR2 FQGNSA. V shed 5 bases and J shed 2 bases, with 10 bases lying between them. CDR3 coding DNA: TGTGCCAGCAGCAAAGACAGAACCTACGAGCAGTACTTC. Translated: CASSKDRTYEQYF.

This clone was seen a few times. This rearrangement joins TRBV6-6 to TRBJ1-1; D remains ambiguous. The CDR3 covers 13 residues. The germline CDR1 and CDR2 sequences are MNHNY and SVGAGI (reference sequence). Trimming pared 6 bases from V and 1 base from J, leaving 9 bases between. CDR3 nucleotides: TGTGCCAGCAGGGTGAGGACGAACACTGAAGCTTTCTTT. Amino acid sequence: CASRVRTNTEAFF.

The V gene is TRBV6-5, the J gene TRBJ1-2; TRBD1 is a possible D gene (6 bases). The CDR3 is 15 residues long. The V end lost 6 bases, the J end lost 0 bases, and 14 bases lay between the germline ends. CDR1 and CDR2 (germline): MNHEY, SVGAGI. The CDR3 DNA reads as TGTGCCAGCAGCCCCCCGCCAGGGGCTAACTATGGCTACACCTTC. Translation: CASSPPPGANYGYTF.

The genes are TRBV28 and TRBJ2-6, with 7 bases lining up with TRBD1. Unmatched junction bases numbered 6, after V lost 5 bases and J lost 2 bases. This CDR3 is built from 16 residues. Germline V gene data show CDR1 as MDHEN and CDR2 as SYDVKM. CDR3 amino acids: CASSKTGAPGANVLTF. For the CDR3, the DNA is TGTGCCAGCAGTAAAACAGGGGCACCTGGGGCCAACGTCCTGACTTTC.

The chain carries TRBV18 and TRBJ2-3; D is ambiguous. Germline loops: CDR1 KGHSH, CDR2 LQKENI. CDR3 length: 15 residues. Trimming pared 3 bases from V and 4 bases from J, leaving 14 bases between. Here the CDR3 DNA reads TGTGCCAGCTCACCCCCGTCCGTCGGGCCAGATACGCAGTATTTT. This gives the protein CASSPPSVGPDTQYF.

This chain links TRBV4-1 with TRBJ2-1; 8 positions match TRBD1. V lost 5 bases to trimming and J lost 3 bases; unmatched junction nucleotides: 6. The CDR3 runs to 15 residues. The germline gives CDR1 MGHRA, CDR2 YSYEKL. The CDR3 bases are TGCGCCAGCAGCTCGCCAACAGGGGGCTACAATGAGCAGTTCTTC. Its protein product is CASSSPTGGYNEQFF.

The chain joins TRBV9 to TRBJ2-5; 7 bases are shared with TRBD2. The length of the CDR3 is 16 residues. The germline V gene encodes CDR1 SGDLS and CDR2 YYNGEE. The ends lost 3 bases at V and 2 bases at J; junction bases unmatched: 10. The chain's CDR3 is CASSEGTTSRQETQYF. CDR3 nucleotide sequence: TGTGCCAGCAGCGAAGGCACGACTAGCAGGCAAGAGACCCAGTACTTC.

V usage is TRBV19 and J usage is TRBJ2-7; 10 positions agree with TRBD2. CDR1 is LNHDA, CDR2 SQIVND, per germline (reference sequence). The V and J ends lost 5 bases and 2 bases, in that order; junction bases with no gene match: 6. CDR3 length: 15 amino acids. The CDR3 spells CASSSGTSAAYEQYF. CDR3 in DNA: TGTGCCAGTAGTTCCGGGACTAGCGCCGCCTACGAGCAGTACTTC.

This clone was recorded a few times. V is TRBV5-1 and J is TRBJ2-2; no clear D. V shed 1 base and J shed 6 bases, with 10 bases lying between them. CDR1 is SGHRS and CDR2 is YFSETQ in the germline V gene. CDR3 length: 14 residues. The DNA of the CDR3 is TGCGCCAGCAGCTTGTTGTCGGGTTCCGGGGAGCTGTTTTTT. This encodes CASSLLSGSGELFF.

This clone was counted between two and nine times. V gene TRBV27 combines with J gene TRBJ2-1; 10 bases line up with TRBD1. The CDR3 totals 15 residues. V shed 8 bases, J shed 7 bases, and the junction held 11 bases outside the gene matches. The germline gives CDR1 MNHEY, CDR2 SMNVEV (reference sequence). The chain's CDR3 is CASETGTGETNEQFF. CDR3 coding DNA: TGTGCCAGCGAAACCGGGACAGGGGAAACAAATGAGCAGTTCTTC.

The sample holds one count of this clone. This chain connects TRBV9 to TRBJ1-1; the D is unclear. CDR3 length: 13 amino acids. The germline V gene encodes CDR1 SGDLS and CDR2 YYNGEE. V was trimmed by 0 bases and J by 2 bases, leaving 5 bases between them. CDR3 loop: CASSVGPNTEAFF. The DNA of the CDR3 is TGTGCCAGCAGCGTAGGACCTAACACTGAAGCTTTCTTT.

J is TRBJ2-7 and V is TRBV30, with 8 bases lining up with TRBD1. The germline CDR1 and CDR2 sequences are GTSNPN and SVGIG (reference sequence). This CDR3 has 14 amino acids. V dropped 3 bases and J dropped 0; count of bases not matched to a gene: 4. DNA for the CDR3: TGTGCCTGGAGGGTACAGGGGGGCTCCTACGAGCAGTACTTC. Amino acid sequence: CAWRVQGGSYEQYF. The whole variable domain, filled in from reference TRBV30 and TRBJ2-7, reads SQTIHQWPATLVQPVGSPLSLECTVEGTSNPNLYWYRQAAGRGLQLLFYSVGIGQISSEVPQNLSASRPQDRQFILSSKKLLLSDSGFYLCAWRVQGGSYEQYFGPGTRLTVT.

This rearrangement joins TRBV29-1 to TRBJ2-2, with D perhaps assigned TRBD1 or TRBD2 (5 bases each). The CDR3 consists of 12 residues. From germline, CDR1 is SQVTM and CDR2 ANQGSEA. The V gene lost 7 bases and the J gene lost 5 bases, with 11 bases spanning the gap. The CDR3 DNA reads as TGCAGCGCTTGCTGGGGGACCGGGGAGCTGTTTTTT. The encoded protein is CSACWGTGELFF.